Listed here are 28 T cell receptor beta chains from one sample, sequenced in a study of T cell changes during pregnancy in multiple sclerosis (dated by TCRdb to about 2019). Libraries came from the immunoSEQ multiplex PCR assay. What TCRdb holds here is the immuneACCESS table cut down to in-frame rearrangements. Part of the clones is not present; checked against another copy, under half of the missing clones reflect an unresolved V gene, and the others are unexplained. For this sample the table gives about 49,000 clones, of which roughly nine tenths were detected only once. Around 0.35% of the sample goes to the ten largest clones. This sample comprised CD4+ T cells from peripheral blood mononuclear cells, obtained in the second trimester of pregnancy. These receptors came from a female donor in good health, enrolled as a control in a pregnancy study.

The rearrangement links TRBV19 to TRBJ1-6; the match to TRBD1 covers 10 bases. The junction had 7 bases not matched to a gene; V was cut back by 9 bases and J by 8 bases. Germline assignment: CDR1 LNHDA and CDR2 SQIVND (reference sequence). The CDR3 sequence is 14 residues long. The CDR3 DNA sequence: TGTGCCAGCGAAATCGGACAGGGGGATTCACCCCTCCACTTT. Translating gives CASEIGQGDSPLHF. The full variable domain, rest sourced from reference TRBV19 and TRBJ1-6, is DGGITQSPKYLFRKEGQNVTLSCEQNLNHDAMYWYRQDPGQGLRLIYYSQIVNDFQKGDIAEGYSVSREKKESFPLTVTSAQKNPTAFYLCASEIGQGDSPLHFGNGTRLTVT.

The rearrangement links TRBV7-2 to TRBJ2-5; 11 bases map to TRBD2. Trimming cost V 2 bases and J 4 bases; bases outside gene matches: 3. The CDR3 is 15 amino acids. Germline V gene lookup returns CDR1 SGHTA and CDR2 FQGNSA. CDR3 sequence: CASSLPTSGGETQYF. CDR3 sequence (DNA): TGTGCCAGCAGCTTACCTACTAGCGGGGGAGAGACCCAGTACTTC.

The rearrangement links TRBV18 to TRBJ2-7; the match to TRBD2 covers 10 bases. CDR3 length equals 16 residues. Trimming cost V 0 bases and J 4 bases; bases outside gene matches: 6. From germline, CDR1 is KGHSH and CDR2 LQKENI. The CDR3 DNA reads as TGTGCCAGCTCACCACCCCCTCTGACTAGCGGGTACGAGCAGTACTTC. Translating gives CASSPPPLTSGYEQYF.

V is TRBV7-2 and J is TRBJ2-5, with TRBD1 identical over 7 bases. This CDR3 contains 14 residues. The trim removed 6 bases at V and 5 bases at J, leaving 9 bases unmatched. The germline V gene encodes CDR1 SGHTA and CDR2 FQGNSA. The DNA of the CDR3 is TGTGCCAGCAGAGGGGGCACAAACTTGGAGACCCAGTACTTC. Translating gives CASRGGTNLETQYF.

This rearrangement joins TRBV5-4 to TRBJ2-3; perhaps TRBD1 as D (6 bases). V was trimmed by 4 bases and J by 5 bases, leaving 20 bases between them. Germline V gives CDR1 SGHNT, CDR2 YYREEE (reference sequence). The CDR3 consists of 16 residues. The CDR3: CASSQLQGTRGDTQYF. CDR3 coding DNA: TGTGCCAGCAGCCAATTACAGGGTACTAGAGGAGATACGCAGTATTTT.

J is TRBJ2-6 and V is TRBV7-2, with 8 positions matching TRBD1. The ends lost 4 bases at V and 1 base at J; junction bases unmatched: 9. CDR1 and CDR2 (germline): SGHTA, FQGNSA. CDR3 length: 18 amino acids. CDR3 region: CASSSRTGFLSGANVLTF. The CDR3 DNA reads TGTGCCAGCAGCTCACGGACAGGGTTTCTATCTGGGGCCAACGTCCTGACTTTC.

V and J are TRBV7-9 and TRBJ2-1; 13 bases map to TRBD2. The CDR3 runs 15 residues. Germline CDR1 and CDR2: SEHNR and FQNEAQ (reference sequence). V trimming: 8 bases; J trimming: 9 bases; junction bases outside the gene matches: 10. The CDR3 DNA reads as TGTGCCAGCTTAGAACTAGCGGGGGGGCAAGGTGAGCAGTTCTTC. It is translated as CASLELAGGQGEQFF.

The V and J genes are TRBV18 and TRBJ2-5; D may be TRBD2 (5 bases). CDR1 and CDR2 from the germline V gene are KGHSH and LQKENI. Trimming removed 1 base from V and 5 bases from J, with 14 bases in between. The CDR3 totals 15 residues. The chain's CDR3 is CASSPLRGREETQYF. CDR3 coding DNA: TGTGCCAGCTCACCACTCCGGGGAAGGGAGGAGACCCAGTACTTC.

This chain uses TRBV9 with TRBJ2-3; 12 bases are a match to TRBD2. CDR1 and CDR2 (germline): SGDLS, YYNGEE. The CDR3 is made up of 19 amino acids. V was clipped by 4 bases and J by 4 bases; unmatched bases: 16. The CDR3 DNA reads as TGTGCCAGCAGCACCCTCGAACTAGCGGGGGGTTCCTCGGCAGATACGCAGTATTTT. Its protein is CASSTLELAGGSSADTQYF. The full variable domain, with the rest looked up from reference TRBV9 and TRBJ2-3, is DSGVTQTPKHLITATGQRVTLRCSPRSGDLSVYWYQQSLDQGLQFLIQYYNGEERAKGNILERFSAQQFPDLHSELNLSSLELGDSALYFCASSTLELAGGSSADTQYFGPGTRLTVL.

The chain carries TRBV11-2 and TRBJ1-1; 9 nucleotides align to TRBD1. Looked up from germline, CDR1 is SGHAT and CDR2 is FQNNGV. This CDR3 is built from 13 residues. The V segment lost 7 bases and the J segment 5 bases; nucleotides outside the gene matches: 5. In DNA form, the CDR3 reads TGTGCCAGCACCACCGGGACAGGGACTGAAGCTTTCTTT. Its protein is CASTTGTGTEAFF.

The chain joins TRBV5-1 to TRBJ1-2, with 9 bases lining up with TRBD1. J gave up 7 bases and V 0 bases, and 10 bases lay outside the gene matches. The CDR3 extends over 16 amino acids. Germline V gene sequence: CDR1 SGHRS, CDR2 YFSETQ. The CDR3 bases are TGCGCCAGCAGCTTGGCCCCGTCGGGACAGGGTTTTGGCTACACCTTC. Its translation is CASSLAPSGQGFGYTF.

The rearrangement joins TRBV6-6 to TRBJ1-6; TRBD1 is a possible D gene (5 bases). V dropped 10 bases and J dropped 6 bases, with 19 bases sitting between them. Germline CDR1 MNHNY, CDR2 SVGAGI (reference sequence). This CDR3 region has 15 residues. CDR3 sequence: CATSSPGLPNSPLHF. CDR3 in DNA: TGTGCCACTTCCTCCCCGGGACTGCCTAATTCACCCCTCCACTTT.

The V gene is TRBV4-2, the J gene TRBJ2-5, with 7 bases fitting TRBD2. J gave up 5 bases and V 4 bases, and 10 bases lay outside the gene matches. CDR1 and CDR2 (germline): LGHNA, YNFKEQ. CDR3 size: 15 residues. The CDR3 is CASSPAVGGVETQYF. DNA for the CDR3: TGTGCCAGCAGCCCGGCGGTGGGGGGGGTGGAGACCCAGTACTTC.

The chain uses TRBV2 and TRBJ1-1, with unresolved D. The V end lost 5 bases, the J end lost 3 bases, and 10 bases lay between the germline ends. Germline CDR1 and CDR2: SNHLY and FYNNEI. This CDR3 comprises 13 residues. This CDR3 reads CASSRGPDTEAFF. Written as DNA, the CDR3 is TGTGCCAGCAGTCGAGGGCCAGACACTGAAGCTTTCTTT.

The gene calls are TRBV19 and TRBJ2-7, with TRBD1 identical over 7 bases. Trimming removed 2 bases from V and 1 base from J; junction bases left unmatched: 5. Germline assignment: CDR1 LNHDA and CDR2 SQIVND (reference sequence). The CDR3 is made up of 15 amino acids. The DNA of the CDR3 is TGTGCCAGTAGTATACAGGGGGTGCCTTCCTACGAGCAGTACTTC. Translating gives CASSIQGVPSYEQYF.

The CDR3 region is CASSKDSGGASYTQYF. In DNA form, the CDR3 reads TGTGCCAGCAGTAAGGATAGCGGGGGGGCAAGCTATACGCAGTATTTT. V usage is TRBV7-2 and J usage is TRBJ2-3; TRBD2 matches 11 bases. The CDR3 has 16 residues. V shed 6 bases and J 7 bases; nucleotides not matched to a gene: 12. Germline loops: CDR1 SGHTA, CDR2 FQGNSA.

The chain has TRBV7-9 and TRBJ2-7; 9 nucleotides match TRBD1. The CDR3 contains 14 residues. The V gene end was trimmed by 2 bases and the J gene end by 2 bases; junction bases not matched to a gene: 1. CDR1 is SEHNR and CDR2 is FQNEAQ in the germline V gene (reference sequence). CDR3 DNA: TGTGCCAGCAGCTTAAGACAGGGGGCCTACGAGCAGTACTTC. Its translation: CASSLRQGAYEQYF.

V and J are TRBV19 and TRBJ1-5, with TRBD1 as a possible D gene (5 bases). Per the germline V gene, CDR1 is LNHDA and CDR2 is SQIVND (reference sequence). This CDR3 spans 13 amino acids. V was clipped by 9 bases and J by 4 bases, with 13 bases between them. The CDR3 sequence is CARESGRNQPQHF. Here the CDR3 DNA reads TGTGCCAGGGAATCAGGGCGAAATCAGCCCCAGCATTTT.

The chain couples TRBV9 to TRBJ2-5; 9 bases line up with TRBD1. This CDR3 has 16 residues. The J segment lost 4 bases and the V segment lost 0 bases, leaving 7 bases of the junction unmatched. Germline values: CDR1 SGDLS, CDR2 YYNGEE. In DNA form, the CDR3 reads TGTGCCAGCAGCGTAGATTTAGCGACAGGGGGAGAGACCCAGTACTTC. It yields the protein CASSVDLATGGETQYF. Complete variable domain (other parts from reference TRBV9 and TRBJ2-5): DSGVTQTPKHLITATGQRVTLRCSPRSGDLSVYWYQQSLDQGLQFLIQYYNGEERAKGNILERFSAQQFPDLHSELNLSSLELGDSALYFCASSVDLATGGETQYFGPGTRLLVL.

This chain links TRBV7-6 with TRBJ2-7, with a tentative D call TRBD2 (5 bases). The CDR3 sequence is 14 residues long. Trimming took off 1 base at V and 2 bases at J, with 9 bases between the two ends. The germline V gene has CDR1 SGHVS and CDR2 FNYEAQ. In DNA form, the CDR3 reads TGTGCCAGCAGCTTAGTTCCGGGAACCTACGAGCAGTACTTC. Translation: CASSLVPGTYEQYF. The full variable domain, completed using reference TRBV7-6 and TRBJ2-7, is GAGVSQSPRYKVTKRGQDVALRCDPISGHVSLYWYRQALGQGPEFLTYFNYEAQQDKSGLPNDRFSAERPEGSISTLTIQRTEQRDSAMYRCASSLVPGTYEQYFGPGTRLTVT.

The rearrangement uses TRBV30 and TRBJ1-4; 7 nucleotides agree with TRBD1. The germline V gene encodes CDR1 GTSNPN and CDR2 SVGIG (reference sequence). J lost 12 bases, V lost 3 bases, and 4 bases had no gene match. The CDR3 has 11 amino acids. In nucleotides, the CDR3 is TGTGCCTGGAGACGGACAGGTCAACTGTTTTTT. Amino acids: CAWRRTGQLFF.

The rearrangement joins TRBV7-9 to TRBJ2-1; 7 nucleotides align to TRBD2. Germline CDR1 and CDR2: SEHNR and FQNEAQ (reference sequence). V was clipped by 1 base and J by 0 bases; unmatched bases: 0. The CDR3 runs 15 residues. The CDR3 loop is CASSLVAGSYNEQFF. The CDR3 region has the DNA TGTGCCAGCAGCTTAGTAGCGGGCTCCTACAATGAGCAGTTCTTC.

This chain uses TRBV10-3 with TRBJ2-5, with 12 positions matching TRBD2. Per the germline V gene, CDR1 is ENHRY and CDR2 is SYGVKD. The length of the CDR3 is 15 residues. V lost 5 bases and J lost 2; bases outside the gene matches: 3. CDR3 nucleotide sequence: TGTGCCATCAGTACGACTAGCGGGGGTCAAGAGACCCAGTACTTC. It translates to CAISTTSGGQETQYF.

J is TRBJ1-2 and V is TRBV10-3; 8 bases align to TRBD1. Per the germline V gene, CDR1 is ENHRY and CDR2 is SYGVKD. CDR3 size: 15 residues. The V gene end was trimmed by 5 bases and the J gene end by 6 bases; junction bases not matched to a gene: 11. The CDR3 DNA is TGTGCCATCAGTCCCCGCACGGACAGGGTAAATGGCTACACCTTC. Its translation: CAISPRTDRVNGYTF.

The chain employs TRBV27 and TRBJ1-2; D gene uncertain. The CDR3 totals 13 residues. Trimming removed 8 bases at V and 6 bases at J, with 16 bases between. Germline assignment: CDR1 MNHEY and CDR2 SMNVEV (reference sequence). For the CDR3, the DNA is TGTGCCAGCCGGCCGGGTCAAACTGATGGCTACACCTTC. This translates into CASRPGQTDGYTF.

CDR3 bases: TGTGCCAGCAGATTACCGGGACTAGGAACCAATGAGCAGTTCTTC. Its translation: CASRLPGLGTNEQFF. The chain has TRBV7-2 and TRBJ2-1; 8 bases fit TRBD2. After removal of 6 bases from V and 6 bases from J, the junction contained 10 bases not matched to a gene. Germline V lookup: CDR1 SGHTA, CDR2 FQGNSA. The CDR3 length is 15 residues.

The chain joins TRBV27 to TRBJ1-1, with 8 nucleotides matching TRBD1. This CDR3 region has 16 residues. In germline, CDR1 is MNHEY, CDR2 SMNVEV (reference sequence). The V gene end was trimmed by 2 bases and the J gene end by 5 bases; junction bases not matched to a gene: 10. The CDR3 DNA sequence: TGTGCCAGCAGTTTACTCCTTACAGGGGGGATAACTGAAGCTTTCTTT. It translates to CASSLLLTGGITEAFF.

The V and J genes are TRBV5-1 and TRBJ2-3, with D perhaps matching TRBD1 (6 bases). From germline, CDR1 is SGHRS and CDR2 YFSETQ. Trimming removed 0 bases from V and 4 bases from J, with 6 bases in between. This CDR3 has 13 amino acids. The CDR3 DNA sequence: TGCGCCAGCAGCTTGGGGACAGCAGATACGCAGTATTTT. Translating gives CASSLGTADTQYF.